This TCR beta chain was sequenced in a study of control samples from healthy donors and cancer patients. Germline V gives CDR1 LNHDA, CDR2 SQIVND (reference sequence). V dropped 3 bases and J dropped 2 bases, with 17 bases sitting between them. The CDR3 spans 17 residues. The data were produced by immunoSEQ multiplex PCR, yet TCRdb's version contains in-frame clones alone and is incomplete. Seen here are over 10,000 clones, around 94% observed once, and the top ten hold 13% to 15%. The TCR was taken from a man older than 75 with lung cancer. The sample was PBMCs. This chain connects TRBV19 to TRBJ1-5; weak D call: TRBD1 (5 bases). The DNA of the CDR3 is TGTGCCAGTAGTATCGAGGGGCTAAACGGTGGCAATCAGCCCCAGCATTTT. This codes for CASSIEGLNGGNQPQHF.